This T cell receptor (beta chain) stems from a study of beta chain features in type 1 diabetes (dated by TCRdb to between 2018 and 2020). Study-level background: Patients and healthy donors did not differ in mean age, gender distribution, total cell number or subset yield. A total of some 100,000,000 sorted cells were examined across all samples, and the number of cells per subset was strongly correlated with RNA yield. The study compared the TCRB repertoires of sorted circulating CD4+ T cell subsets in recently diagnosed type 1 diabetes patients with those in matched healthy donors. Whereas all 30 or so donors provided naive and central memory subsets, regulatory and stem cell-like memory subsets were isolated from just 8 patients and roughly eight healthy donors.

Each donor gave one peripheral blood draw, averaging roughly 100 mL, which was collected into heparinised tubes. A BD FACSAria II and a panel including CD45RO, CCR7, CD25, CD127, CD95 and CD27 were used to sort naive, central memory, regulatory and stem cell-like memory CD4+ T cells. Every sorted population had a purity above 95%. Right away, PBMCs were isolated by Lymphoprep density gradient centrifugation and were stained directly, with no culture step. To minimize batch effects, samples were stained and sorted in pairs, one healthy donor with one patient per experiment. Here is what the overall study found, with its caveats: Naive, central memory and regulatory TCRB repertoires appeared to be more alike among patients than among healthy donors. PCR may preferentially amplify shorter templates, but because patient and control samples were amplified and corrected together, any resulting skew would affect both groups equally. Because cDNA was sequenced instead of genomic DNA, highly expressing activated cells could be over-represented, though the groups showed no difference in activation or CD3 levels. Fewer insertions and more nucleotide deletions at VDJ recombination sites were observed in patients with type 1 diabetes, implying thymic rearrangement abnormalities. Type 1 diabetes patients showed a moderate but significant shortening of TCRB CDR3 length in all four CD4+ subsets. Only small numbers of individuals were included in the HLA sub-analyses, which left unresolved whether HLA type had any influence on TCRB rearrangement.

The entire amount of isolated RNA was reverse transcribed using the High Capacity cDNA Reverse Transcription Kit, so the sequenced TCRB transcripts were expressed ones. Deep immunoSEQ sequencing was applied to naive, central memory and regulatory T cell samples, giving an average of around 3.4 million total reads per sample. Sorted cells were lysed in RLT buffer and RNA was extracted with DNase-treated RNeasy Micro or Mini kits, depending on cell number. Each cell subset was processed separately to prevent cross-contamination, with patient and healthy donor samples processed together. The immunoSEQ multiplex PCR was used to amplify TCRB sequences from cDNA, yielding 87-bp fragments that span the CDR3 region. Amplicons were sequenced on the Illumina HiSeq platform. Processing in the source paper ran as follows. Synthetic template baselines were used to correct PCR bias computationally, reads within Hamming distance 2 were collapsed together, and singletons that could not be merged were discarded. Reads were aligned against IMGT so that V, D and J genes, CDR3 length and insertions or deletions at six rearrangement sites could be assigned. Within each subset, clonotype counts were normalized to the number of sorted cells before true diversity and Gini coefficients were calculated with the tcR R package. The overlap coefficient, calculated on TCRB nucleotide sequences, was used to quantify repertoire sharing. Out-of-frame TCRB sequences from naive cells were analyzed to stand in for the pre-selection repertoire. Held by TCRdb, this immuneACCESS table contains in-frame sequences only and omits some clones. Under half of the omission traces to an unresolved V gene where checked; the cause of the rest is unknown. The V and J calls and clone size are taken from that table; D and trimming were inferred from the DNA. Present in this sample are about 230,000 clones, 9.6% of which were seen just once. The top ten clones comprise just under 0.035% of the sample.

The CDR3 measures 13 amino acids from cysteine to phenylalanine. The CDR3 DNA has 39 bases and is translated from base 1. Cut back by 3 bases and 1 base, the V and J ends lie 6 bases apart. The CDR1 and CDR2 encoded by the germline V gene are KGHSH and LQKENI. This clone was observed a few times. Its antigen target is currently unknown. Base qualities were left out, and no much larger clone turns up one base away. Other DNA sequences in this sample translate to the same CDR3. The rearrangement joined TRBV18 to TRBJ1-1, with an unclear D gene assignment. Sequenced input: naive CD4+ T cells from blood. The cell subset or site label on this specimen signifies: true naive CD4+ T cells. This clonotype originated in a woman between 18 and 29 years old in good health. For the CDR3, the sequence is CASSPGGNTEAFF. The DNA is TGTGCCAGCTCACCGGGAGGGAACACTGAAGCTTTCTTT.